This entry lists 8 T cell receptor beta chains sequenced from one sample in a study of shared clonotypes between healthy human individuals. Clones were sequenced by immunoSEQ multiplex PCR, and TCRdb holds only the in-frame ones, with some missing. Of approximately 2.5 million clones listed, roughly 93% are singletons. Sequencing was done on a sample of naive CD4+ T cells from PBMCs. Stated subset: CD45RA+ positively selected. These receptor sequences come from a man between 18 and 29 years old in good health. Some clones in this sample may be carry-over from other donors' samples.

This sequence joins TRBV2 and TRBJ1-1; TRBD1 might be the D (5 bases). Trimming took off 6 bases at V and 5 bases at J, with 13 bases between the two ends. Looked up from germline, CDR1 is SNHLY and CDR2 is FYNNEI. CDR3 length: 13 residues. As DNA, the CDR3 is TGTGCCAGCAGCTCCGGGACCCATACTGAAGCTTTCTTT. Protein sequence: CASSSGTHTEAFF.

The chain recombines TRBV9 with TRBJ1-3; TRBD1 matches 7 bases. Germline-derived CDR1 and CDR2 are SGDLS and YYNGEE. The V gene end was trimmed by 4 bases and the J gene end by 0 bases; junction bases not matched to a gene: 7. This CDR3 spans 16 amino acids. The CDR3 here is CASSPSTGLSGNTIYF. The CDR3 region has the DNA TGTGCCAGCAGCCCATCGACAGGGCTCTCTGGAAACACCATATATTTT.

CDR3 residues: CAGDRGSVETQYF. The CDR3 bases are TGTGCCGGCGACAGGGGGTCTGTCGAGACCCAGTACTTC. This chain joins TRBV6-1 and TRBJ2-5; 9 nucleotides line up with TRBD1. This CDR3 has 13 amino acids. V lost 11 bases to trimming and J lost 5 bases; unmatched junction nucleotides: 9. Germline assignment: CDR1 MNHNS and CDR2 SASEGT.

In nucleotides, the CDR3 is TGTGCCACCGGAAGTGGTAGGGACAGGGGAAACACCATATATTTT. Its translation: CATGSGRDRGNTIYF. V usage is TRBV15 and J usage is TRBJ1-3; TRBD1 matches at 8 bases. CDR1 and CDR2 from the germline V gene are LNHNV and YYDKDF (reference sequence). The CDR3 sequence is 15 residues long. The J segment lost 4 bases and the V segment lost 8 bases, leaving 10 bases of the junction unmatched.

The chain combines TRBV30 with TRBJ2-2, with a possible D match to TRBD1 (5 bases). The CDR3 contains 14 residues. V lost 3 bases, J lost 3 bases, and 11 bases lay in between. The germline gives CDR1 GTSNPN, CDR2 SVGIG (reference sequence). CDR3 DNA: TGTGCCTGGAGGGGCAGGGAATACACCGGGGAGCTGTTTTTT. Protein product: CAWRGREYTGELFF.

This clone has a handful of counts. The chain employs TRBV2 and TRBJ1-1; D uncertain. Looked up from germline, CDR1 is SNHLY and CDR2 is FYNNEI. V shed 6 bases and J shed 0 bases, with 11 bases lying between them. CDR3 length: 14 amino acids. CDR3 region: CASSGAVMNTEAFF. For the CDR3, the DNA is TGTGCCAGCAGCGGCGCAGTAATGAACACTGAAGCTTTCTTT. The whole variable domain, remainder taken from reference TRBV2 and TRBJ1-1, is EPEVTQTPSHQVTQMGQEVILRCVPISNHLYFYWYRQILGQKVEFLVSFYNNEISEKSEIFDDQFSVERPDGSNFTLKIRSTKLEDSAMYFCASSGAVMNTEAFFGQGTRLTVV.

V usage is TRBV5-1 and J usage is TRBJ2-5, with TRBD1 identical over 8 bases. Germline values: CDR1 SGHRS, CDR2 YFSETQ. CDR3 size: 15 residues. The V segment lost 3 bases and the J segment 3 bases; nucleotides outside the gene matches: 7. The CDR3: CASSSLSGGKETQYF. As DNA, the CDR3 is TGCGCCAGCAGCTCCCTCTCAGGGGGCAAAGAGACCCAGTACTTC.

This clone appeared once. V is TRBV5-8 and J is TRBJ2-5; D is possibly TRBD1 (8 bases). CDR3 length: 13 amino acids. V was pared by 5 bases and J by 5 bases, with 13 bases between. The germline gives CDR1 SGHTS, CDR2 YDEGEE. Written as DNA, the CDR3 is TGTGCCAGCAGATACAGGGGGGGGGAGACCCAGTACTTC. Its translation: CASRYRGGETQYF. Looking up the rest from reference TRBV5-8 and TRBJ2-5 gives the full variable domain: EAGVTQSPTHLIKTRGQQATLRCSPISGHTSVYWYQQALGLGLQFLLWYDEGEERNRGNFPPRFSGRQFPNYSSELNVNALELEDSALYLCASRYRGGETQYFGPGTRLLVL.